These 14 T cell receptor beta chains came from one sample sequenced in a study of control samples from healthy donors and cancer patients. Measured with immunoSEQ multiplex PCR; TCRdb has only the in-frame clones, and not every one. The sample includes some 140,000 clones, about nine tenths of them seen just once. Specimen: blood. The origin of the receptors is a young man in good health.

The chain has TRBV28 and TRBJ1-2; D unclear. The CDR3 has 13 amino acids. Germline CDR1 reads MDHEN; CDR2 reads SYDVKM. V shed 6 bases and J shed 4 bases, with 12 bases lying between them. The chain's CDR3 is CASSSNRLYGYTF. The CDR3, as DNA: TGTGCCAGCAGCTCGAATAGGCTCTATGGCTACACCTTC.

The V gene is TRBV11-3, the J gene TRBJ2-7; D gene ambiguous. V was trimmed by 4 bases and J by 2 bases, leaving 12 bases between them. The CDR3 contains 14 residues. Germline V CDR1 and CDR2: SGHNT, YENEEA. This chain's CDR3 is CASSYRVPPYEQYF. The CDR3 bases are TGTGCCAGCAGCTATCGGGTCCCACCCTACGAGCAGTACTTC.

The gene calls are TRBV24-1 and TRBJ2-3, with TRBD1 as a possible D gene (6 bases). This CDR3 is 15 amino acids long. The V end lost 0 bases, the J end lost 4 bases, and 10 bases lay between the germline ends. Germline CDR1 reads KGHDR; CDR2 reads SFDVKD. This CDR3 is CATSDLQGRSDTQYF. Here the CDR3 DNA reads TGTGCCACCAGTGATTTGCAGGGGCGTTCAGATACGCAGTATTTT.

This clone was seen only a few times. This rearrangement joins TRBV15 to TRBJ2-2; no definite D call. V shed 6 bases and J shed 8 bases, with 22 bases lying between them. Germline assignment: CDR1 LNHNV and CDR2 YYDKDF (reference sequence). The CDR3 is 16 amino acids. In DNA form, the CDR3 reads TGTGCCACCAGGAACGGAGAGACCAACGAGGCGGGGGAGCTGTTTTTT. It translates to CATRNGETNEAGELFF.

The chain uses TRBV5-4 and TRBJ2-2; the match to TRBD1 covers 8 bases. With 4 bases clipped from V and 6 bases from J, the junction kept 8 bases outside the gene matches. Germline CDR1 reads SGHNT; CDR2 reads YYREEE (reference sequence). The CDR3 runs to 15 residues. DNA for the CDR3: TGTGCCAGCAGCGGGAAGGACAGGGCGTCCGGGGAGCTGTTTTTT. It codes for CASSGKDRASGELFF.

V gene TRBV9 combines with J gene TRBJ1-3; no clear D. The CDR3 sequence is 13 residues long. Trimming took off 4 bases at V and 4 bases at J, with 9 bases between the two ends. Germline V gene data show CDR1 as SGDLS and CDR2 as YYNGEE. The DNA for the CDR3 is TGTGCCAGCAGCCCCAGTCCCGGAAACACCATATATTTT. This encodes CASSPSPGNTIYF.

The chain links TRBV11-3 to TRBJ1-1; D is uncertain. V lost 2 bases and J lost 1, with 8 bases in between. Germline V CDR1 and CDR2: SGHNT, YENEEA. This CDR3 has 14 residues. The CDR3 DNA sequence: TGTGCCAGCAGCTTACAGGAGGGGAACACTGAAGCTTTCTTT. Amino acids: CASSLQEGNTEAFF.

This chain joins TRBV16 and TRBJ2-2; the D is unclear. Germline CDR1 is KGHSY and CDR2 is FQNENV. The CDR3 spans 13 residues. Trimming took off 2 bases at V and 7 bases at J, with 8 bases between the two ends. The CDR3 sequence: CASSQDFFGELFF. DNA for the CDR3: TGTGCCAGCAGCCAAGATTTCTTCGGGGAGCTGTTTTTT.

The chain joins TRBV3-1 (or the pseudogene TRBV3-2) to TRBJ1-1, with no clear D. CDR1 is LGHDT and CDR2 is YNNKEL in the germline V gene (reference sequence). V was trimmed by 2 bases and J by 0 bases, leaving 7 bases between them. This CDR3 contains 14 residues. Here the CDR3 reads CASSQTNMNTEAFF. In DNA, the CDR3 is TGTGCCAGCAGCCAAACGAATATGAACACTGAAGCTTTCTTT.

This clone came up once. The genes are TRBV27 and TRBJ1-2; D is ambiguous. There are 15 residues in the CDR3. Germline CDR1 is MNHEY and CDR2 is SMNVEV (reference sequence). Trimming removed 3 bases at V and 5 bases at J, with 16 bases between. The CDR3 spells CASSFRRNFGYGYTF. DNA of the CDR3: TGTGCCAGCAGTTTTCGACGGAATTTTGGTTATGGCTACACCTTC.

V gene TRBV28 combines with J gene TRBJ2-1; 8 bases fit TRBD2. This CDR3 has 14 amino acids. With 7 bases clipped from V and 6 bases from J, the junction kept 8 bases outside the gene matches. Germline V CDR1 and CDR2: MDHEN, SYDVKM. The CDR3, as DNA: TGTGCCAGCAAAACCGGGACTAGTATCAATGAGCAGTTCTTC. Its translation is CASKTGTSINEQFF.

This clone was seen only once. V usage is TRBV6-5 and J usage is TRBJ2-7, with 9 nucleotides matching TRBD1. The CDR3 length is 15 residues. V gave up 6 bases and J gave up 3 bases; unmatched junction bases: 9. CDR1 and CDR2 (germline): MNHEY, SVGAGI. For the CDR3, the DNA is TGTGCCAGCAGGAAGGGACAGGGCCAGTTCTACGAGCAGTACTTC. It codes for CASRKGQGQFYEQYF.

The genes are TRBV7-6 and TRBJ2-5, with 7 bases fitting TRBD2. J lost 2 bases, V lost 1 base, and 1 base had no gene match. CDR1 and CDR2 from the germline V gene are SGHVS and FNYEAQ. The CDR3 spans 14 residues. Here the CDR3 reads CASSLVGGQETQYF. The CDR3 DNA is TGTGCCAGCAGCTTAGTGGGGGGGCAAGAGACCCAGTACTTC.

This sequence joins TRBV6-5 and TRBJ2-1; tentative D call: TRBD2 (6 bases). From germline, CDR1 is MNHEY and CDR2 SVGAGI. Trimming removed 4 bases at V and 8 bases at J, with 15 bases between. The CDR3 is made up of 14 amino acids. The CDR3 sequence: CASSFIGGQDEQFF. The CDR3 DNA sequence: TGTGCCAGCAGTTTTATAGGAGGGCAGGATGAGCAGTTCTTC.